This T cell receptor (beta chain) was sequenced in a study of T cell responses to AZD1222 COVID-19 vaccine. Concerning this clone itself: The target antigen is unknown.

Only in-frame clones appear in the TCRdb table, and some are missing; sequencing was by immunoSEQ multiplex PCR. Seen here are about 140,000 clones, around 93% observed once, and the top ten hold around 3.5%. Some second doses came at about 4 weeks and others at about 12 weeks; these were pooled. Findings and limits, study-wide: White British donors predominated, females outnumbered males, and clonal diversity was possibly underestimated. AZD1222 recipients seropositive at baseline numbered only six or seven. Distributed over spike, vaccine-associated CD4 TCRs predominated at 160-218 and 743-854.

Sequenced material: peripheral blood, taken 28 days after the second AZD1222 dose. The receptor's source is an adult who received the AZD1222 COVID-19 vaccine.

The CDR3 loop is CARGTPSNEQFF. In DNA, the CDR3 is TGTGCCAGGGGGACCCCGTCCAATGAGCAGTTCTTC. The J gene is TRBJ2-1, the V gene TRBV7-9; D tentatively fits TRBD1 or TRBD2 (5 bases each). Germline assignment: CDR1 SEHNR and CDR2 FQNEAQ (reference sequence). V was clipped by 9 bases and J by 6 bases, with 12 bases between them. This CDR3 spans 12 amino acids. The variable domain in full, with the rest retrieved from reference TRBV7-9 and TRBJ2-1, is DTGVSQNPRHKITKRGQNVTFRCDPISEHNRLYWYRQTLGQGPEFLTYFQNEAQLEKSRLLSDRFSAERPKGSFSTLEIQRTEQGDSAMYLCARGTPSNEQFFGPGTRLTVL.